This TCR beta chain was documented in a study of T cell changes during pregnancy in multiple sclerosis. The repertoire was sequenced with immunoSEQ multiplex PCR; TCRdb's copy has only in-frame clones and lacks some. Of about 100,000 clones in the sample, 90% to 95% were seen once. The CDR3 is 12 amino acids. The V gene's germline CDR1 is SGHRS and CDR2 YFSETQ. The V and J ends lost 2 bases and 7 bases respectively, with 8 bases between them. The clonotype originates from a female donor with multiple sclerosis, enrolled in a pregnancy study. Sequencing was performed on peripheral blood, taken before pregnancy. V gene TRBV5-1 combines with J gene TRBJ2-3, with D unresolved. As DNA, the CDR3 is TGCGCCAGCAGCTTTGAGCGAAATACGCAGTATTTT. Residues: CASSFERNTQYF.